Each of the 22 T cell receptor beta chains below was sequenced from the same sample in a study of shared clonotypes between healthy human individuals. TCRdb's table, derived via immunoSEQ multiplex PCR, lists solely in-frame clones and lacks some. The sample includes about 980,000 clones, approximately 80% of them seen just once. Sequenced sample: memory CD4+ T cells sorted from blood. Subset specified: CD45RA-negative fraction. Every receptor here comes from a man aged 18 to 30 in good health.

This clone was seen many times. Additional DNA sequences in this sample encode the identical CDR3. DNA for the CDR3: TGTGCCAGCAGTTACAGCGAAGGCAATCAGCCCCAGCATTTT. Protein sequence: CASSYSEGNQPQHF. The rearrangement joins TRBV6-6 to TRBJ1-5; D gene uncertain. This CDR3 contains 14 residues. CDR1 and CDR2 (germline): MNHNY, SVGAGI (reference sequence). Trimming removed 2 bases at V and 2 bases at J, with 7 bases between.

The rearrangement joins TRBV19 to TRBJ1-2; D is uncertain. V lost 1 base and J lost 4, with 7 bases in between. The CDR3 is made up of 13 amino acids. Germline V gene lookup returns CDR1 LNHDA and CDR2 SQIVND (reference sequence). This CDR3 reads CASSIGPRYGYTF. The CDR3, as DNA: TGTGCCAGTAGTATAGGCCCTCGCTATGGCTACACCTTC. The whole variable domain, remainder taken from reference TRBV19 and TRBJ1-2, is DGGITQSPKYLFRKEGQNVTLSCEQNLNHDAMYWYRQDPGQGLRLIYYSQIVNDFQKGDIAEGYSVSREKKESFPLTVTSAQKNPTAFYLCASSIGPRYGYTFGSGTRLTVV.

This clone was seen a single time. The rearrangement links TRBV29-1 to TRBJ2-2; 8 bases line up with TRBD1. CDR1 and CDR2 (germline): SQVTM, ANQGSEA. V lost 7 bases to trimming and J lost 4 bases; unmatched junction nucleotides: 8. This CDR3 has 14 residues. The CDR3 sequence: CSALTGVFTGELFF. DNA for the CDR3: TGCAGCGCCCTGACAGGGGTGTTCACCGGGGAGCTGTTTTTT.

In its sample, this clone is medium-sized (0.01 to 0.1%). The chain links TRBV7-2 to TRBJ2-7; 11 bases match TRBD2. The germline V gene encodes CDR1 SGHTA and CDR2 FQGNSA. The CDR3 totals 16 residues. V lost 1 base and J lost 2; bases outside the gene matches: 4. The CDR3 nucleotides read TGTGCCAGCAGCTTAGAGGGGACTAGCGGCGCCTACGAGCAGTACTTC. Its translation: CASSLEGTSGAYEQYF.

The V call is TRBV5-1, the J call TRBJ2-7, with 7 bases fitting TRBD1. Trimming at V came to 0 bases and at J to 3 bases, leaving 6 bases not matched to a gene. This CDR3 spans 15 amino acids. Germline V gives CDR1 SGHRS, CDR2 YFSETQ. CDR3 residues: CASSLGVTGDYEQYF. The CDR3 DNA reads as TGCGCCAGCAGCTTGGGCGTTACAGGGGACTACGAGCAGTACTTC.

This chain joins TRBV2 and TRBJ1-2, with TRBD1 as a possible D gene (5 bases). This CDR3 is built from 17 residues. Trimming stripped 0 bases from V and 4 bases from J, with 18 bases between. In germline, CDR1 is SNHLY, CDR2 FYNNEI. The CDR3 protein is CASSEALVGGTPYGYTF. DNA for the CDR3: TGTGCCAGCAGTGAAGCGCTAGTGGGGGGGACCCCCTATGGCTACACCTTC.

J is TRBJ2-2 and V is TRBV9, with a weak D call TRBD2 (5 bases). This CDR3 has 15 amino acids. The V gene lost 4 bases and the J gene lost 2 bases, with 12 bases spanning the gap. The V gene's germline CDR1 is SGDLS and CDR2 YYNGEE. The CDR3 sequence is CASSSGLFNTGELFF. CDR3 DNA: TGTGCCAGCAGCTCAGGACTTTTCAACACCGGGGAGCTGTTTTTT.

The CDR3, as DNA: TGCGCCAGCAGCTTGGTGCCCTTTGGGGCGGGTCAAGAGACCCAGTACTTC. It codes for CASSLVPFGAGQETQYF. The V and J genes are TRBV5-1 and TRBJ2-5, with D possibly being TRBD1 or TRBD2 (5 bases each). The CDR3 spans 17 residues. Per the germline V gene, CDR1 is SGHRS and CDR2 is YFSETQ. Trimming shortened V by 0 bases and J by 2 bases, and 17 bases separated the two germline ends.

The J gene is TRBJ2-1, the V gene TRBV5-6; TRBD1 agrees at 7 bases. The V gene's germline CDR1 is SGHDT and CDR2 YYEEEE. The CDR3 is made up of 16 amino acids. The V and J ends lost 2 bases and 8 bases, in that order; junction bases with no gene match: 13. The CDR3 nucleotides are TGTGCCAGCAGCTTCACCACAGGGGTAGGGTATGATGAGCAGTTCTTC. Its translation is CASSFTTGVGYDEQFF. Full variable domain (rest looked up from reference TRBV5-6 and TRBJ2-1): DAGVTQSPTHLIKTRGQQVTLRCSPKSGHDTVSWYQQALGQGPQFIFQYYEEEERQRGNFPDRFSGHQFPNYSSELNVNALLLGDSALYLCASSFTTGVGYDEQFFGPGTRLTVL.

The V and J genes are TRBV11-1 and TRBJ2-3; TRBD1 matches at 8 bases. In germline, CDR1 is SGHAT, CDR2 FQDESV (reference sequence). CDR3 length: 19 residues. The V gene end was trimmed by 4 bases and the J gene end by 0 bases; junction bases not matched to a gene: 15. CDR3 sequence: CASSSWTGSPKTSTDTQYF. DNA of the CDR3: TGTGCCAGCAGCTCGTGGACAGGGTCACCGAAAACTAGCACAGATACGCAGTATTTT.

The J gene is TRBJ2-7, the V gene TRBV6-1, with 9 nucleotides matching TRBD1. This CDR3 is built from 16 residues. V shed 2 bases, J shed 0 bases, and the junction held 5 bases outside the gene matches. Germline loops: CDR1 MNHNS, CDR2 SASEGT. The CDR3 DNA sequence: TGTGCCAGCAGTGAAAGGGGACAGGGTAGCTCCTACGAGCAGTACTTC. Translated, it gives CASSERGQGSSYEQYF.

The CDR3 nucleotides are TGTGCCAGCGCCAGGGGGTTGAACACTGAAGCTTTCTTT. It encodes CASARGLNTEAFF. This chain joins TRBV7-3 and TRBJ1-1, with TRBD1 matching 7 bases. The CDR3 consists of 13 residues. With V trimmed by 8 bases and J by 0 bases, 3 bases remained unmatched. Germline lookup yields CDR1 SGHTA and CDR2 FQGTGA.

The table lists this clone with a few counts. The J gene is TRBJ2-1, the V gene TRBV6-5, with 9 bases fitting TRBD1. This CDR3 comprises 14 residues. The germline V gene has CDR1 MNHEY and CDR2 SVGAGI. Unmatched junction bases numbered 11, after V lost 7 bases and J lost 10 bases. CDR3 sequence reads: CASTVTGGSREQFF. As DNA, the CDR3 is TGTGCCAGCACAGTAACAGGGGGCTCTCGAGAGCAGTTCTTC.

The chain employs TRBV7-2 and TRBJ2-7, with 14 bases matching TRBD2. V shed 0 bases and J 4 bases; nucleotides not matched to a gene: 5. The CDR3 sequence is 17 residues long. The germline CDR1 and CDR2 sequences are SGHTA and FQGNSA. Here the CDR3 DNA reads TGTGCCAGCAGCTTAGCGACTAGCGGGAGGGCCGCGTACGAGCAGTACTTC. Its translation: CASSLATSGRAAYEQYF.

The rearrangement joins TRBV15 to TRBJ2-3; TRBD2 agrees at 7 bases. The length of the CDR3 is 14 residues. In germline, CDR1 is LNHNV, CDR2 YYDKDF (reference sequence). V dropped 6 bases and J dropped 0; count of bases not matched to a gene: 3. Written as DNA, the CDR3 is TGTGCCACCAGGAAAGCGGGGAGCACAGATACGCAGTATTTT. It yields the protein CATRKAGSTDTQYF.

This clone showed up many times. The chain is built from TRBV6-1 and TRBJ2-5; D is possibly TRBD1 or TRBD2 (5 bases each). The CDR3 has 13 amino acids. From germline, CDR1 is MNHNS and CDR2 SASEGT. The germline V and J ends were trimmed by 4 bases and 5 bases, with 11 bases remaining between them. CDR3 sequence (DNA): TGTGCCAGCAGTGTCCTCTGGGGGGAGACCCAGTACTTC. Translation: CASSVLWGETQYF.

The genes are TRBV4-1 and TRBJ2-1, with 8 bases fitting TRBD2. Per the germline V gene, CDR1 is MGHRA and CDR2 is YSYEKL. The CDR3 sequence is 19 residues long. V trimming: 0 bases; J trimming: 1 base; junction bases outside the gene matches: 11. Here the CDR3 reads CASSQDPPLAVTSYNEQFF. The CDR3 nucleotides are TGCGCCAGCAGCCAAGATCCCCCACTAGCGGTTACTTCCTACAATGAGCAGTTCTTC.

This clone is a singleton in its sample. The chain links TRBV28 to TRBJ1-1; D remains unclear. CDR3 size: 14 residues. Trimming took off 5 bases at V and 6 bases at J, with 16 bases between the two ends. CDR1 and CDR2 from the germline V gene are MDHEN and SYDVKM. The CDR3 sequence is CASSLPQYKAEAFF. The CDR3 region has the DNA TGTGCCAGCAGTCTACCTCAATATAAAGCTGAAGCTTTCTTT.

The chain joins TRBV27 to TRBJ1-6; D is perhaps TRBD1 (5 bases). The length of the CDR3 is 15 residues. The V end lost 2 bases, the J end lost 4 bases, and 9 bases lay between the germline ends. The germline CDR1 and CDR2 sequences are MNHEY and SMNVEV (reference sequence). CDR3 DNA: TGTGCCAGCAGTTTAGCAGGGTCTTATAATTCACCCCTCCACTTT. Translating it yields CASSLAGSYNSPLHF.

V is TRBV6-4 and J is TRBJ1-4; tentative D call: TRBD1 (6 bases). CDR3 length equals 14 residues. Trimming left V 3 bases short and J 7 bases short, with 12 bases between. The germline V gene has CDR1 MRHNA and CDR2 SNTAGT. The CDR3 reads CASSEQGSSEKLFF. The CDR3 DNA reads as TGTGCCAGCAGTGAGCAGGGGTCAAGTGAAAAACTGTTTTTT.

The gene calls are TRBV6-1 and TRBJ2-7; possibly TRBD1 for D (5 bases). The germline V gene encodes CDR1 MNHNS and CDR2 SASEGT. V lost 4 bases and J 3 bases, leaving 13 bases between the germline ends. The CDR3 runs 14 residues. CDR3 sequence (DNA): TGTGCCAGCAGTGGCGACAGTTTATTCTACGAGCAGTACTTC. Encoded protein: CASSGDSLFYEQYF.

The chain has TRBV6-6 and TRBJ2-3; TRBD2 is a possible D gene (5 bases). Trimming left V 9 bases short and J 2 bases short, with 21 bases between. The germline CDR1 and CDR2 sequences are MNHNY and SVGAGI (reference sequence). The CDR3 spans 16 residues. CDR3: CARCLAEKLYTDTQYF. DNA of the CDR3: TGTGCCAGGTGTCTAGCCGAGAAGCTTTACACAGATACGCAGTATTTT.